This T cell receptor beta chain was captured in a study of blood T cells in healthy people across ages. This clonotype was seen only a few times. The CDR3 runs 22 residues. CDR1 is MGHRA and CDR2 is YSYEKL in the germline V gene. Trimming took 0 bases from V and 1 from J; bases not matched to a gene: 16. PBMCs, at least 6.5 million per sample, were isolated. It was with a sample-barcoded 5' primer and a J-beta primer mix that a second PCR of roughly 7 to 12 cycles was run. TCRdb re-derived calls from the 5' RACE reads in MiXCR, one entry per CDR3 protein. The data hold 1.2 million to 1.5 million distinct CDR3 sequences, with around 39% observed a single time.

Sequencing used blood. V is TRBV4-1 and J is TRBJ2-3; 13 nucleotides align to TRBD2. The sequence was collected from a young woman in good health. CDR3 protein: CASSQDSSGLAGIGGRTDTQYF. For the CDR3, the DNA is TGCGCCAGCAGCCAAGACTCCTCGGGACTAGCGGGAATCGGGGGGCGCACAGATACGCAGTATTTT.